The text below deals with one T cell receptor (beta chain). Time point described: newly diagnosed GD, antithyroid drugs for less than 3 months. RNA from PBMCs was the source of the TCR library. This entry is derived from a study of regulatory T cells in long-lasting Graves disease. Assembly of TCR beta libraries relied on iRepertoire HTBI primers together with Arm-PCR of CDR3 regions. Using its own MiXCR run on the multiplex PCR reads, TCRdb lists one record per CDR3 protein. The sample gives hundreds of thousands of distinct CDR3 sequences, 15% to 20% of which show up once; more than 10% is in the top ten. The CDR3 consists of 12 residues. From germline, CDR1 is SGHDN and CDR2 FVKESK. Between the trimmed V and J ends, which lost 3 bases and 8 bases, there was a span of 7 bases. Another study also made use of these data, one on T cells in Graves' hyperthyroidism and ophthalmopathy.

The source material was peripheral blood mononuclear cells (PBMCs), sampled at new diagnosis, from a patient treated with antithyroid drugs. The receptor was isolated from a man younger than 35 with Graves disease. V is TRBV14 and J is TRBJ2-2; no clear D gene. CDR3 nucleotides: TGTGCCAGCAGCCATCCAGCAGGGGAGCTGTTTTTT. Translated, it gives CASSHPAGELFF.